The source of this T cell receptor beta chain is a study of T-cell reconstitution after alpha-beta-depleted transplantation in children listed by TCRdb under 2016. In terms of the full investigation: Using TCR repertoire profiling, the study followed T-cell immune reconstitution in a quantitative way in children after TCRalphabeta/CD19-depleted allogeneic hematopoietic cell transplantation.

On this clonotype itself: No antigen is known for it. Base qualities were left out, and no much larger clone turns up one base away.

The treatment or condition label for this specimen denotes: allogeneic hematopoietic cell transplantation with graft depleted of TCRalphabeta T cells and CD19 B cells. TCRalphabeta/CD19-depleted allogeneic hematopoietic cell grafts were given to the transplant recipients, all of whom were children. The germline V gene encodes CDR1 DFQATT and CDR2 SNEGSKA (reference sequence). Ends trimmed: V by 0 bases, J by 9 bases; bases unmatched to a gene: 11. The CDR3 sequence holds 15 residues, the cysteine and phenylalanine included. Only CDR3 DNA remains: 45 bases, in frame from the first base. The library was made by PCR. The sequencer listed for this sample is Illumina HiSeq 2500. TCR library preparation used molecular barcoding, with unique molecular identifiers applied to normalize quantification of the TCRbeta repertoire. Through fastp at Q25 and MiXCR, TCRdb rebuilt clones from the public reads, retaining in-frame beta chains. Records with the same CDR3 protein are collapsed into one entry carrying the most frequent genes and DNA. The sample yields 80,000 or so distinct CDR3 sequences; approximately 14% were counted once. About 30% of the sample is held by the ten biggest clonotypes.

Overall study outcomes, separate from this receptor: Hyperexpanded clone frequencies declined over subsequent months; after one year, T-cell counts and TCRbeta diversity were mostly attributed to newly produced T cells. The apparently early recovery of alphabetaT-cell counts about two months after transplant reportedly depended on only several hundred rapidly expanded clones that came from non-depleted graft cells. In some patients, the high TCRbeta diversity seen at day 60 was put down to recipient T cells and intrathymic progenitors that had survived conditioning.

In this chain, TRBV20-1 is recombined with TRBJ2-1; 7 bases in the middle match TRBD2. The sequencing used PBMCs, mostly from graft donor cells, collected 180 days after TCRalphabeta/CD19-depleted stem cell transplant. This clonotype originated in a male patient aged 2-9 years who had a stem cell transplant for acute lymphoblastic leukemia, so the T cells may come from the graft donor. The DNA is TGCAGTGCTAGAGAGGCGACTAGCCCCTGGAGTGAGCAGTTCTTC. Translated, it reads CSAREATSPWSEQFF.